This T cell receptor (beta chain) was recovered during a study of OX40 agonist ivuxolimab in advanced cancers. Study-wide findings and caveats: Blood T cells, both CD4+ and CD8+, expanded clonally by week 6 at 0.1 to 3.0 mg/kg.

The germline V gene encodes CDR1 LGHNA and CDR2 YSLEER. The CDR3 spans 16 residues. Trimming stripped 0 bases from V and 9 bases from J, with 18 bases between. TCRdb keeps only in-frame clones here, not all; method: immunoSEQ multiplex PCR. The sample has approximately 81,000 clones, roughly 86% seen once; the top ten hold about 0.89%. A remark on this clone: The antigen remains undetermined.

The sequence came from an adult with an advanced solid tumor such as melanoma, head and neck, liver or kidney cancer. The rearrangement joins TRBV4-3 to TRBJ2-1; a weak D match, TRBD2 (6 bases). The input for sequencing was CD4+ or CD8+ T cells sorted from blood, taken in a trial of the OX40 agonist ivuxolimab. The DNA of the CDR3 is TGCGCCAGCAGCCAAGAACTCGCGGGAAGAGCGGGTGAGCAGTTCTTC. As protein: CASSQELAGRAGEQFF.